A selection of T cell receptor beta chains follows, all from one sample in a study of T cells in Graves' hyperthyroidism and ophthalmopathy. MiXCR, run by TCRdb on the multiplex PCR reads, gives a single entry per CDR3 protein. The repertoire holds around 540,000 distinct CDR3 sequences, with roughly 46% as singletons. What was sequenced was peripheral blood or thyroid tissue (not recorded which). These receptors were collected from a woman between 18 and 29 years old with Graves' hyperthyroidism. Each CDR3 is given with its conserved first and last residue. A D gene is named only where the DNA matches it firmly. A clone size is listed for some rows: how often the clone was seen (once, few, many), or a class if it is expanded.

-	TRBV5-6	TRBJ2-5	few	CASSKRRYQETQYF	TGTGCCAGCAGCAAACGGAGGTACCAAGAGACCCAGTACTTC
-	TRBV19	TRBJ2-2	-	CASTIIRGAGELFF	TGTGCCAGTACTATCATTAGAGGGGCCGGGGAGCTGTTTTTT
-	TRBV2	TRBJ1-5	-	CASSEAGALRGNQPQHF	TGTGCCAGCAGTGAAGCCGGGGCTTTAAGAGGCAATCAGCCCCAGCATTTT
-	TRBV7-9	TRBJ1-1	many	CASSPLVSAFF	TGTGCCAGCAGCCCTTTGGTAAGCGCTTTCTTT
-	TRBV7-2	TRBJ2-7	-	CASSHPWSGTYEQYF	TGCGCCAGCAGCCACCCTTGGAGCGGAACCTACGAGCAGTACTTC
-	TRBV7-2	TRBJ2-5	few	CASSDYIRDRGKETQYF	TGTGCCAGCAGCGATTATATCCGGGACCGAGGAAAGGAGACCCAGTACTTC
-	TRBV10-3	TRBJ2-2	-	CAIREQGSTGELFF	TGTGCCATCAGAGAACAGGGCTCAACCGGGGAGCTGTTTTTT
-	TRBV15	TRBJ1-5	many	CATRQGSNQPQHF	TGTGCCACCAGGCAGGGGTCCAATCAGCCCCAGCATTTT
TRBD1	TRBV12-3/TRBV12-4	TRBJ1-1	few	CASSSSGTATEAFF	TGTGCCAGCAGTTCAAGCGGGACAGCCACTGAAGCTTTCTTT
TRBD2	TRBV9	TRBJ2-5	few	CASSPREGETQYF	TGTGCCAGCAGCCCCCGGGAGGGCGAGACCCAGTACTTC
TRBD1	TRBV7-9	TRBJ1-4	few	CASSKSRGQGNEKLFF	TGTGCCAGCAGTAAAAGTCGGGGACAGGGGAATGAAAAACTGTTTTTT
-	TRBV2	TRBJ2-5	-	CASSPPSHQETQYF	TGTGCCAGCAGCCCCCCCTCGCACCAAGAGACCCAGTACTTC
TRBD1	TRBV19	TRBJ1-5	-	CASSIVWTGGYNQPQHF	TGTGCCAGTAGTATAGTCTGGACAGGGGGATACAATCAGCCCCAGCATTTT
-	TRBV7-9	TRBJ2-2	many	CASSLSPNTGELFF	TGTGCCAGCAGCTTAAGTCCGAACACCGGGGAGCTGTTTTTT
-	TRBV2	TRBJ2-5	-	CASALVWQETQCF	TGCGCCAGCGCCCTTGTCTGGCAAGAGACCCAGTGCTTC
-	TRBV13	TRBJ2-7	-	CASSLSDAGTYEQYF	TGTGCCAGCAGTCTAAGCGATGCCGGGACCTACGAGCAGTACTTC
TRBD1	TRBV5-4	TRBJ1-2	-	CASSLPYRGRNYGYTF	TGTGCCAGCAGCTTACCGTACAGGGGGCGAAACTATGGCTACACCTTC
-	TRBV29-1	TRBJ2-7	-	CSVGGGANGEQYF	TGCAGCGTTGGGGGGGGGGCGAATGGCGAGCAGTACTTC
TRBD1	TRBV24-1	TRBJ2-5	many	CATSDSTGVKTQYF	TGTGCCACCAGTGATTCTACAGGGGTGAAGACCCAGTACTTC
-	TRBV24-1	TRBJ1-4	once	CATSEGGEGEKLFF	TGTGCCACCAGTGAGGGGGGCGAAGGGGAAAAACTGTTTTTT
-	TRBV7-8	TRBJ2-5	many	CASSLEDRRTQETQYF	TGTGCCAGCAGCTTGGAGGACAGAAGAACCCAAGAGACCCAGTACTTC
TRBD1	TRBV7-2	TRBJ2-7	-	CASSHLSGTGSYEQYF	TGTGCCAGCAGCCACCTCTCCGGGACAGGCTCCTACGAGCAGTACTTC
-	TRBV15	TRBJ2-7	-	CATSDAGYYEQYF	TGTGCCACCAGCGACGCAGGGTACTACGAGCAGTACTTC
-	TRBV5-1	TRBJ2-7	few	CASSTGRSSYEQYF	TGTGCCAGCAGTACGGGACGGAGCTCCTACGAGCAGTACTTC
-	TRBV7-2	TRBJ1-6	many	CASSLGRYNSPLHF	TGTGCCAGCAGCCTCGGACGGTATAATTCACCCCTCCACTTT
TRBD1	TRBV7-9	TRBJ2-5	many	CASSPRDRLGETQYF	TGTGCCAGCAGCCCCCGGGACAGGCTAGGAGAGACCCAGTACTTC
TRBD1	TRBV2	TRBJ1-5	-	CATRVAGGRETQHF	TGTGCCACCAGAGTGGCAGGGGGCCGAGAGACCCAGCATTTT
-	TRBV12-3/TRBV12-4	TRBJ1-6	-	CASSRKDSPLHF	TGTGCCAGCAGCCGGAAGGATTCACCCCTCCACTTT
-	TRBV12-5	TRBJ1-6	few	CASSFGEYSPLHF	TGTGCCAGCAGTTTTGGGGAATACTCACCCCTCCACTTT
-	TRBV2	TRBJ2-5	-	CASSYPPVSSDNQETQYF	TGTGCCAGCAGCTACCCCCCAGTTTCGTCGGACAACCAAGAGACCCAGTACTTC
TRBD2	TRBV29-1	TRBJ2-2	many	CSVVQGGTGELFF	TGCAGCGTTGTGCAGGGAGGGACCGGGGAGCTGTTTTTT
TRBD2	TRBV7-6	TRBJ2-6	-	CASSPGLAGANVLTF	TGTGCCAGCAGCCCCGGACTAGCCGGGGCCAACGTCCTGACTTTC
-	TRBV2	TRBJ2-3	few	CASTPAADTQYF	TGTGCCAGCACCCCGGCTGCAGATACGCAGTATTTT
-	TRBV25-1	TRBJ1-3	many	CASSDWESSGNTIYF	TGTGCCAGCAGTGATTGGGAGAGCTCTGGAAACACCATATATTTT
-	TRBV5-6	TRBJ1-1	-	CASSTASWQHNTEAFF	TGTGCCAGCAGTACGGCCAGTTGGCAGCATAACACTGAAGCTTTCTTT
-	TRBV7-3	TRBJ2-5	-	CASSLLGVGQPQYF	TGTGCCAGCAGCTTACTAGGGGTAGGTCAGCCCCAGTACTTC
-	TRBV7-9	TRBJ1-1	many	CASSSGGVMNTEAFF	TGTGCCAGCAGCTCGGGAGGCGTCATGAACACTGAAGCTTTCTTT
TRBD1	TRBV19	TRBJ1-2	few	CASRPGTESYGYTF	TGTGCCAGTAGGCCAGGGACAGAAAGCTATGGCTACACCTTC
-	TRBV7-4	TRBJ2-7	-	CASLSDPSTYEQYF	TGTGCCAGCCTGAGTGACCCATCCACCTACGAGCAGTACTTC
-	TRBV11-2	TRBJ2-7	once	CAWSPDSESYEQYF	TGTGCCTGGAGTCCGGACTCGGAATCCTACGAGCAGTACTTC
-	TRBV7-8	TRBJ1-4	few	CASRVGLSNEKLFF	TGTGCCAGCAGGGTCGGACTGTCTAATGAAAAACTGTTTTTT
TRBD1	TRBV20-1	TRBJ2-2	-	CSASPGRQGPGELFF	TGCAGTGCTAGTCCTGGGAGACAGGGACCCGGGGAGCTGTTTTTT
TRBD1	TRBV10-3	TRBJ1-5	-	CAIRSEGGTGDSNQPQHF	TGTGCCATCAGGTCAGAGGGGGGGACAGGGGATAGCAATCAGCCCCAGCATTTT
-	TRBV2	TRBJ2-7	few	CASSEALPYEQYF	TGTGCCAGCAGTGAAGCTCTCCCCTACGAGCAGTACTTC
-	TRBV29-1	TRBJ1-1	many	CSVNTRGGGTEAFF	TGCAGCGTTAACACCCGGGGGGGCGGCACTGAAGCTTTCTTT
TRBD1	TRBV29-1	TRBJ1-1	-	CSVEPGQGLQAFF	TGCAGCGTCGAACCGGGACAGGGTTTACAAGCTTTCTTT
-	TRBV2	TRBJ1-3	many	CASSEFGGAGNTIYF	TGTGCCAGCAGTGAATTCGGAGGGGCCGGAAACACCATATATTTT
TRBD1	TRBV29-1	TRBJ2-2	-	CSVDRDRGLGTGELSW	TGCAGCGTTGATCGGGACAGGGGGCTAGGCACCGGGGAGCTGTCTTGG
-	TRBV29-1	TRBJ1-2	-	CSVDPRVYYGYTF	TGCAGCGTCGACCCCAGGGTATACTATGGCTACACCTTC
TRBD1	TRBV25-1	TRBJ1-2	-	CASSYSLTGADYGYTF	TGTGCCAGCAGTTACTCCCTGACAGGGGCCGACTATGGCTACACCTTC
-	TRBV29-1	TRBJ1-5	-	CSLESGVGNQPQHF	TGCAGCTTAGAGTCGGGGGTTGGCAATCAGCCCCAGCATTTT
-	TRBV15	TRBJ1-2	-	CATSREVGDLAF	TGTGCCACCAGCAGAGAAGTAGGGGATCTCGCCTTC
-	TRBV7-9	TRBJ1-1	-	CASSFVANTEAFF	TGTGCCAGCAGTTTCGTGGCGAACACTGAAGCTTTCTTT
TRBD2	TRBV15	TRBJ2-7	-	CATSRDRGLAGDEQYF	TGTGCCACCAGCAGAGATAGGGGACTAGCGGGAGACGAGCAGTACTTC